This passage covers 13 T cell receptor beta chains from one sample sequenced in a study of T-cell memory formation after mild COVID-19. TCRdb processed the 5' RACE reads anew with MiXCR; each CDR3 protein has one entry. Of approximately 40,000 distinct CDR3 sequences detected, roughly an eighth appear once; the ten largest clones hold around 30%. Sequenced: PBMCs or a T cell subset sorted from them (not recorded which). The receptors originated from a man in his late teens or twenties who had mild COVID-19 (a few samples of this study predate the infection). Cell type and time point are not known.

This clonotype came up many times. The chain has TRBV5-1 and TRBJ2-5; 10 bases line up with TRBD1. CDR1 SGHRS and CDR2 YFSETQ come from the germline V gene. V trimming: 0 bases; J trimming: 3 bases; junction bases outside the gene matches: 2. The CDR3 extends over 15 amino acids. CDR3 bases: TGCGCCAGCAGCTTGGCTGGGACAGGGGAAGAGACCCAGTACTTC. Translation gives CASSLAGTGEETQYF.

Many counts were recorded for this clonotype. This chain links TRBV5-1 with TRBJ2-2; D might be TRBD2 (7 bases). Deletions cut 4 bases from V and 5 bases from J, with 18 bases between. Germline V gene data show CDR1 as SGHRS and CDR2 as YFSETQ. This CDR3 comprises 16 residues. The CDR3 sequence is CASSPRGGGVTGELFF. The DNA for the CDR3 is TGCGCCAGCAGCCCCCGGGGAGGGGGTGTAACCGGGGAGCTGTTTTTT. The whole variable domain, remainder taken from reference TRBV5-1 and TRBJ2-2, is KAGVTQTPRYLIKTRGQQVTLSCSPISGHRSVSWYQQTPGQGLQFLFEYFSETQRNKGNFPGRFSGRQFSNSRSEMNVSTLELGDSALYLCASSPRGGGVTGELFFGEGSRLTVL.

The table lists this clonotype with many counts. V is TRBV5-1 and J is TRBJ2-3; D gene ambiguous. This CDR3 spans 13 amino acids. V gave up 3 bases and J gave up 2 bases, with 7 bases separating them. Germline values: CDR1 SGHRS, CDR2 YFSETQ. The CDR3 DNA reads TGCGCCAGCAGCTCGACCTTCACAGATACGCAGTATTTT. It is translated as CASSSTFTDTQYF. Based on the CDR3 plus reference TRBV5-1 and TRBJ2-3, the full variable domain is KAGVTQTPRYLIKTRGQQVTLSCSPISGHRSVSWYQQTPGQGLQFLFEYFSETQRNKGNFPGRFSGRQFSNSRSEMNVSTLELGDSALYLCASSSTFTDTQYFGPGTRLTVL.

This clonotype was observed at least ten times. CDR3 region: CASSETLTSGEHTQYF. DNA of the CDR3: TGCGCCAGCAGCGAGACACTGACTAGCGGGGAGCATACGCAGTATTTT. The V and J genes are TRBV5-1 and TRBJ2-3; 11 nucleotides agree with TRBD2. Germline lookup yields CDR1 SGHRS and CDR2 YFSETQ. The CDR3 extends over 16 amino acids. J gave up 7 bases and V 4 bases, and 11 bases lay outside the gene matches.

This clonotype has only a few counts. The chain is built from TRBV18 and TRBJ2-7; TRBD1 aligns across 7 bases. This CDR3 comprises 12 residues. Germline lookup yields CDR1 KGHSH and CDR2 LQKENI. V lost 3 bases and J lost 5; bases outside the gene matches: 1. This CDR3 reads CASSPQGDEQYF. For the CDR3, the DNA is TGTGCCAGCTCACCCCAGGGGGACGAGCAGTACTTC.

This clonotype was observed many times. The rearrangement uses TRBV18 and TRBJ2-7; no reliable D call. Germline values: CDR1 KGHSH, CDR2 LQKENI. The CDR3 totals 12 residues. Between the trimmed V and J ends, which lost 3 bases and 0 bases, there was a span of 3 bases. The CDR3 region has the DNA TGTGCCAGCTCACCCGGCTCCTACGAGCAGTACGTC. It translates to CASSPGSYEQYV.

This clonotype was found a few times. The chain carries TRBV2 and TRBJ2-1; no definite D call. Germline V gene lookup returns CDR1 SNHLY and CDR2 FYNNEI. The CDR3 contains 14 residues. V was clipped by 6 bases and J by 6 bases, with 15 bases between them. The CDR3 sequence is CASSVDGRSNEQFF. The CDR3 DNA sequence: TGTGCCAGCAGCGTGGATGGCAGAAGCAATGAGCAGTTCTTC.

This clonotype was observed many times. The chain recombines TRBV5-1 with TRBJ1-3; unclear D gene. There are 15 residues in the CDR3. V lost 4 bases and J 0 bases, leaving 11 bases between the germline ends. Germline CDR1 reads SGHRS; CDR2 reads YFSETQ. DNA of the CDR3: TGCGCCAGCAGCCTGAAGGGTCTCTCTGGAAACACCATATATTTT. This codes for CASSLKGLSGNTIYF.

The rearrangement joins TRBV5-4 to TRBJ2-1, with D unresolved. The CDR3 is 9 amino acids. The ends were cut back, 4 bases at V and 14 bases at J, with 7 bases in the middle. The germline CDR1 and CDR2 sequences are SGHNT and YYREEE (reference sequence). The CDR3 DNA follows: TGTGCCAGCAGCCGGAAGGAGTTCTTC. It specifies CASSRKEFF. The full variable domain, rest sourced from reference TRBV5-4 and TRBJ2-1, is ETGVTQSPTHLIKTRGQQVTLRCSSQSGHNTVSWYQQALGQGPQFIFQYYREEENGRGNFPPRFSGLQFPNYSSELNVNALELDDSALYLCASSRKEFFGPGTRLTVL.

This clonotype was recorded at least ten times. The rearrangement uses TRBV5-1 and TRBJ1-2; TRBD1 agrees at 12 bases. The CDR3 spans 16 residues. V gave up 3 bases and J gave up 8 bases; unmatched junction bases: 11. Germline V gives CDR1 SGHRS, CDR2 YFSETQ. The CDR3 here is CASSSGQGAPLGGYTF. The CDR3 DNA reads TGCGCCAGCAGCTCGGGACAGGGGGCGCCTTTGGGCGGCTACACCTTC.

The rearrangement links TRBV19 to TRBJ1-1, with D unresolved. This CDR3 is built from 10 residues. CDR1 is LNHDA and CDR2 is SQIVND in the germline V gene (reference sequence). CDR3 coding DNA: TGTGATGTGTCGCGGGTTGAAGCTTTCTTT. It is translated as CDVSRVEAFF.

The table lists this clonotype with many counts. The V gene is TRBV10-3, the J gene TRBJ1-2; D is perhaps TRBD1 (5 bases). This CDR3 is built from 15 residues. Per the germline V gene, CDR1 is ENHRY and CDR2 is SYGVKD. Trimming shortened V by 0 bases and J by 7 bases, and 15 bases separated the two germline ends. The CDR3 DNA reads TGTGCCATCAGTGAGTCATTGTGGCAGGGCGGTGGCTACACCTTC. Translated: CAISESLWQGGGYTF.

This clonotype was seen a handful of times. The CDR3 DNA follows: TGTGCCAGCAGTGCGAGACAGGCCGACACTGAAGCTTTCTTT. The encoded protein is CASSARQADTEAFF. The V call is TRBV6-1, the J call TRBJ1-1; D might be TRBD1 (6 bases). Germline lookup yields CDR1 MNHNS and CDR2 SASEGT. This CDR3 comprises 14 residues. V lost 4 bases and J lost 3, with 12 bases in between.